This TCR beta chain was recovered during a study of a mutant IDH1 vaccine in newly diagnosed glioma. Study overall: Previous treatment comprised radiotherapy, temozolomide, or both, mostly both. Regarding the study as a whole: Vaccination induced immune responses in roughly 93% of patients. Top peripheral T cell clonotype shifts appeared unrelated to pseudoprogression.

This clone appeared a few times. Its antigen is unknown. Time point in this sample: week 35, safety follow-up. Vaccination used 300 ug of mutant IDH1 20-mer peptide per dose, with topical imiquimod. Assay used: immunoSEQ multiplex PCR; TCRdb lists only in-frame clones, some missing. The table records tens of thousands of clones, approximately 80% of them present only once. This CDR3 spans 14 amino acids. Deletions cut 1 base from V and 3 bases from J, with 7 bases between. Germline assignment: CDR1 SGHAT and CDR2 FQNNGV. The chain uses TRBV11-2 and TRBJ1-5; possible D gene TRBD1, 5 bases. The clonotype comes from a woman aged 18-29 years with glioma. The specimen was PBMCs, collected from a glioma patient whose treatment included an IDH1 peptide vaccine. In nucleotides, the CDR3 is TGTGCCAGCAGCTTAGGACAGCTCAATCAGCCCCAGCATTTT. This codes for CASSLGQLNQPQHF. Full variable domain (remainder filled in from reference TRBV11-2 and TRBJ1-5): EAGVAQSPRYKIIEKRQSVAFWCNPISGHATLYWYQQILGQGPKLLIQFQNNGVVDDSQLPKDRFSAERLKGVDSTLKIQPAKLEDSAVYLCASSLGQLNQPQHFGDGTRLSIL.